The present TCR beta chain was sequenced within a study of blood T cell repertoires in COVID-19. Turning to the study itself: PBMCs, B-cell-depleted T cells, or T cells were the source of the cDNA or gDNA that made up the material.

Study processing details: Estimation of nucleated cell counts was performed using reference gene primer amplification. Sequenced by immunoSEQ multiplex PCR; TCRdb stores in-frame clones only, minus some. V and J calls and clone size come straight from that table; D and trimming were deduced from the DNA. This sample carries approximately 480,000 clones, roughly nine tenths of them seen once, and the ten largest clones take roughly 0.9%. V lost 3 bases, J lost 16 bases, and 18 bases lay in between. This CDR3 has 13 amino acids. CDR1 and CDR2 from the germline V gene are SEHNR and FQNEAQ (reference sequence).

This chain uses TRBV7-9 with TRBJ1-4, with a weak D call TRBD1 (6 bases). Specimen: peripheral blood. The receptor was derived from a man aged 18 to 30 with COVID-19, enrolled during active disease. The CDR3 reads CASSLGAGDITFF. CDR3 in DNA: TGTGCCAGCAGCTTGGGGGCAGGGGATATTACGTTTTTT.